The clone carrying this T cell receptor (beta chain) appeared once. Its antigen is still unknown. Here immunoSEQ multiplex PCR was the method, and the copy in TCRdb shows in-frame clones only, minus some. The sample lists tens of thousands of clones; about 84% were seen once. This sample stems from a study of PD-1 blockade in mismatch repair-deficient tumors. Findings and caveats of the study: Tumor-resident clones, often absent from pretreatment blood, expanded after pembrolizumab and then contracted.

The TCR-sequenced patients were a few responders to pembrolizumab. This clonotype was obtained from an adult with mismatch repair-deficient cancer. This sample comprised peripheral blood, obtained 12 weeks after starting pembrolizumab.

CDR3 bases: TGTGCCAGCAGCGAGGGTACTAGCGGGAGCCGGTACGAGCAGTACTTC. Its protein is CASSEGTSGSRYEQYF. This chain uses TRBV25-1 with TRBJ2-7, with 11 bases matching TRBD2. V was pared by 6 bases and J by 4 bases, with 11 bases of the junction left unmatched. The germline gives CDR1 MGHDK, CDR2 SYGVNS. The CDR3 loop spans 16 amino acids.